A selection of T cell receptor beta chains follows, all from one sample in a study of early T cells in non-severe SARS-CoV-2 infection. TCRdb passed the 5' RACE reads through MiXCR, listing each CDR3 protein once. The sample lists roughly 83,000 distinct CDR3 sequences; 9.5% to 15% were seen once. This sample comprised whole blood, obtained at baseline. These receptors came from an adult who was a healthcare worker with PCR-confirmed SARS-CoV-2 infection or an uninfected control (not recorded which). Both conserved end residues are part of each CDR3. Fields, in order: D gene, J gene, V gene, CDR3 protein. The D gene is left open where the match is weak.

D: NA
J: TRBJ1-1
V: TRBV5-1
CDR3: CASSLMGLEGTEAFF

D: NA
J: TRBJ1-1
V: TRBV14
CDR3: CASSLLPGVTEAFF

D: NA
J: TRBJ2-7
V: TRBV7-2
CDR3: CASSLFTYEQYF

D: TRBD2
J: TRBJ2-1
V: TRBV6-1
CDR3: CASSARTSGGFSSYNEQFF

D: NA
J: TRBJ2-1
V: TRBV20-1
CDR3: CSARASSYNEQFF

D: TRBD1
J: TRBJ1-1
V: TRBV4-1
CDR3: CASSQERVDRGNGAEAFF

D: NA
J: TRBJ2-2
V: TRBV7-6
CDR3: CASSSPRSGTSNTGELFF

D: NA
J: TRBJ2-7
V: TRBV11-2
CDR3: CASSLRDYYEQYF

D: TRBD2
J: TRBJ2-2
V: TRBV5-4
CDR3: CASSPGTRYTGELFF

D: NA
J: TRBJ2-5
V: TRBV15
CDR3: CATSRDLETQYF

D: NA
J: TRBJ2-7
V: TRBV30
CDR3: CAWSSEGYEQYF

D: TRBD1
J: TRBJ2-7
V: TRBV6-1
CDR3: CASNLRDSSYEQYF